This TCR beta chain is drawn from a study of T cells in localized non-small cell lung cancer. Study-wide findings and caveats: Adjacent lung had a median approximately 57 of the 100 largest tumor clones. In uninvolved adjacent lung, T cell clonality reached its highest value, exceeding tumor.

Assay used: immunoSEQ multiplex PCR; TCRdb lists only in-frame clones, some missing. The data show around 50,000 clones, roughly 90% seen once. In germline, CDR1 is MGHDK, CDR2 SYGVNS. CDR3 length equals 13 residues. Comments on this clone: Its antigen is currently unknown. At one end the junction does not follow the germline gene, possibly because of a read error.

The TCR comes from a male donor at least 60 years old with stage III squamous cell lung carcinoma. The V gene is TRBV25-1, the J gene TRBJ2-3; D call uncertain. Source: peripheral blood, taken before any cancer treatment. CDR3 in DNA: TGTGCCAGCAGTGAATCCTGGGCAGAGACGCAGTATTTT. It specifies CASSESWAETQYF.